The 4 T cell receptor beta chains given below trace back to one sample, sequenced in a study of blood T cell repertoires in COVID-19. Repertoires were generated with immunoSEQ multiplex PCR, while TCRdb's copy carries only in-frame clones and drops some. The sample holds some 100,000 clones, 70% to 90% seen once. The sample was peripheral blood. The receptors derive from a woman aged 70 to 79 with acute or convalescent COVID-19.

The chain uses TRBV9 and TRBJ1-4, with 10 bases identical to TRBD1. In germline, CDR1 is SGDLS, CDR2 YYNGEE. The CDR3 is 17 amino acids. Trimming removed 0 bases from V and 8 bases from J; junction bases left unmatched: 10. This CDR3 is CASSVGPAGTGDEKLFF. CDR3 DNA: TGTGCCAGCAGCGTAGGACCGGCCGGGACAGGGGACGAAAAACTGTTTTTT.

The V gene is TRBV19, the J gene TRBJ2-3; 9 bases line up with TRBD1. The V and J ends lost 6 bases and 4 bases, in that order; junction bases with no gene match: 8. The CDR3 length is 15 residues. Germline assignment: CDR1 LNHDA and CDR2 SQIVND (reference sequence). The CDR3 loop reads CASSPGQGFSDTQYF. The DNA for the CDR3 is TGTGCCAGTAGCCCGGGACAGGGTTTTTCAGATACGCAGTATTTT.

As DNA, the CDR3 is TGTGCCAGCAGCCAAACGGTTCGGACAGGGGGCTACGAGCAGTACTTC. This gives the protein CASSQTVRTGGYEQYF. The rearrangement uses TRBV4-2 and TRBJ2-7; 10 positions match TRBD1. The CDR3 length is 16 residues. Per germline, CDR1 LGHNA and CDR2 YNFKEQ. The V and J ends lost 2 bases and 3 bases, in that order; junction bases with no gene match: 7.

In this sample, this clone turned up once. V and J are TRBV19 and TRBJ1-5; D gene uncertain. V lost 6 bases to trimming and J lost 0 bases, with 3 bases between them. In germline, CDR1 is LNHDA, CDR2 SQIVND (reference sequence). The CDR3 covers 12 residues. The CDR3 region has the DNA TGTGCCAGTAGATATAGCAATCAGCCCCAGCATTTT. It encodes CASRYSNQPQHF.